This T cell receptor beta chain was captured by sequencing in a study of radiotherapy plus CTLA-4 blockade in lung cancer. Profiled with immunoSEQ multiplex PCR; TCRdb holds only in-frame clones, not every one. The sample shows nearly 15,000 clones, approximately 75% of them seen only once. CDR1 and CDR2 (germline): SGDLS, YYNGEE. CDR3 length: 17 amino acids. Deletions cut 4 bases from V and 5 bases from J, with 21 bases between. This chain links TRBV9 with TRBJ2-2; possibly TRBD1 for D (7 bases). The sequences come from peripheral blood, collected from a patient treated with radiotherapy plus ipilimumab. The TCR originated in a human donor with non-small cell lung cancer whose response to radiotherapy plus ipilimumab could not be evaluated. In DNA, the CDR3 is TGTGCCAGCAGCCCCCGGGGGCAGGGGGTGAAGACCGGGGAGCTGTTTTTT. Protein product: CASSPRGQGVKTGELFF.